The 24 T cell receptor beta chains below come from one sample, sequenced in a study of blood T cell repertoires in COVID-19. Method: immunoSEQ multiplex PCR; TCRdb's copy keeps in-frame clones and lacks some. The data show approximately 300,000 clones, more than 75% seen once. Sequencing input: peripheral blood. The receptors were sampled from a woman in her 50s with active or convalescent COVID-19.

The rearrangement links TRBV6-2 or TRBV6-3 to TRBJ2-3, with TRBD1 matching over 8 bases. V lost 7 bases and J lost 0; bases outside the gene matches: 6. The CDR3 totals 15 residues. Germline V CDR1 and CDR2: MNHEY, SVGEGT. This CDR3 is CASTPGGTSTDTQYF. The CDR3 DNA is TGTGCCAGCACCCCAGGGGGCACCAGCACAGATACGCAGTATTTT.

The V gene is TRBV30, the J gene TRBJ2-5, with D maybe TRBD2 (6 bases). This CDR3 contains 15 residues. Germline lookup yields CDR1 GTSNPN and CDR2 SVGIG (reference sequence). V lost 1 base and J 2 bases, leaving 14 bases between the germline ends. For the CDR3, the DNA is TGTGCCTGGAGTGGGGGGTTGACTAGGCAAGAGACCCAGTACTTC. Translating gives CAWSGGLTRQETQYF.

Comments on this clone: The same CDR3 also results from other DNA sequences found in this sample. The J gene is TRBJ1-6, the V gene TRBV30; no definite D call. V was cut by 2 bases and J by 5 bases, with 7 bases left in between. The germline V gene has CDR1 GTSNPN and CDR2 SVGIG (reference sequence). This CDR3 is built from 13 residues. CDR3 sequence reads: CAWSSQDNSPLHF. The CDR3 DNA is TGTGCCTGGAGTAGCCAGGATAATTCACCCCTCCACTTT.

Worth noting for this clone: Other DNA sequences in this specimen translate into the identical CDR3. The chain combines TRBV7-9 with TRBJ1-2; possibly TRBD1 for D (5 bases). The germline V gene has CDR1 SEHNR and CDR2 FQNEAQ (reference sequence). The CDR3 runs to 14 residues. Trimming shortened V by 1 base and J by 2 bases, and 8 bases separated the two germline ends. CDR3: CASSLGQGNYGYTF. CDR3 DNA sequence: TGTGCCAGCAGCTTAGGTCAGGGCAACTATGGCTACACCTTC.

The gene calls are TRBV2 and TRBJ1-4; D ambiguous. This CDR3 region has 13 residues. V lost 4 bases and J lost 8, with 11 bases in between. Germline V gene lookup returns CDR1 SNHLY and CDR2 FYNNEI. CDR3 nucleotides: TGTGCCAGCAGTGCTTCGGGTTGGGAAAAACTGTTTTTT. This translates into CASSASGWEKLFF. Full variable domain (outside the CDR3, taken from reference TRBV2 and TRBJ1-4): EPEVTQTPSHQVTQMGQEVILRCVPISNHLYFYWYRQILGQKVEFLVSFYNNEISEKSEIFDDQFSVERPDGSNFTLKIRSTKLEDSAMYFCASSASGWEKLFFGSGTQLSVL.

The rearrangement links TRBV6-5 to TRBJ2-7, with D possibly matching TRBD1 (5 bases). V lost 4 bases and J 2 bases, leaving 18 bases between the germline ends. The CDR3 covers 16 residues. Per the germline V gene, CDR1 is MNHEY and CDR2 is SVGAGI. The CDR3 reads CASSSPRRGNPYEQYF. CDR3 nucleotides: TGTGCCAGCAGTTCCCCTCGAAGGGGAAACCCCTACGAGCAGTACTTC.

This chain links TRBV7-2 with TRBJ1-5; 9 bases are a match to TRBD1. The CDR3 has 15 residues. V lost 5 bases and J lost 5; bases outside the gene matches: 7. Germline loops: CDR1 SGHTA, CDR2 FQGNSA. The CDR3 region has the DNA TGTGCCAGCAGCCCCCCTTGGACAGGGGATCAGCCCCAGCATTTT. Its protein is CASSPPWTGDQPQHF.

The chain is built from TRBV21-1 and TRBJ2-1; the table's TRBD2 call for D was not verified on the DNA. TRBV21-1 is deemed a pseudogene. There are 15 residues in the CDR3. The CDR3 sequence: CASSNPQRAYNEQFF. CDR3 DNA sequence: TGTGCCAGCAGCAATCCCCAGCGGGCATACAATGAGCAGTTCTTC.

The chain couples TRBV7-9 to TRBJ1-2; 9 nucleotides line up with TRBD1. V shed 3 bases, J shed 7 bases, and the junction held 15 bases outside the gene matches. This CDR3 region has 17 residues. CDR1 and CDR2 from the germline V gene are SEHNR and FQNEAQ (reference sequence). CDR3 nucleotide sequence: TGTGCCAGCAGCTTTGCCCTACTTCCGGGACAGGGCGCTGGCTACACCTTC. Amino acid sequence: CASSFALLPGQGAGYTF.

The chain's CDR3 is CATSREGGQSYGYTF. CDR3 in DNA: TGTGCCACCAGCAGAGAAGGAGGACAGTCCTATGGCTACACCTTC. The gene calls are TRBV15 and TRBJ1-2; D perhaps matches TRBD1 (6 bases). The CDR3 totals 15 residues. In germline, CDR1 is LNHNV, CDR2 YYDKDF (reference sequence). Trimming took off 0 bases at V and 4 bases at J, with 12 bases between the two ends.

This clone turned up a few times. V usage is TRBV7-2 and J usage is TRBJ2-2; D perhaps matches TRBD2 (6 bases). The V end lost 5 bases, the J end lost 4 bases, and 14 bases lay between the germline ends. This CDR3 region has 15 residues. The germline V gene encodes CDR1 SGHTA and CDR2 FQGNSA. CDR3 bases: TGTGCCAGCAGCCGGGACTTCCTCCTCACCGGGGAGCTGTTTTTT. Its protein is CASSRDFLLTGELFF.

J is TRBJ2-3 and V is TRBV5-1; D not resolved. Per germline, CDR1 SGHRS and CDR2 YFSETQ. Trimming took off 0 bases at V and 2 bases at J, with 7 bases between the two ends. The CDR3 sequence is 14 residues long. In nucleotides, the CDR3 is TGCGCCAGCAGCTTGGACAGATACACAGATACGCAGTATTTT. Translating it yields CASSLDRYTDTQYF.

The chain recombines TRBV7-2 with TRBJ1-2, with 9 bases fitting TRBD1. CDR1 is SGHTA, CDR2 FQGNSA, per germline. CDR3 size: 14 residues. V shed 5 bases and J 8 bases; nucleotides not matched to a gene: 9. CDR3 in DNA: TGTGCCAGCAGCCCGCGACAGGGGGGAAACGGCTACACCTTC. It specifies CASSPRQGGNGYTF.

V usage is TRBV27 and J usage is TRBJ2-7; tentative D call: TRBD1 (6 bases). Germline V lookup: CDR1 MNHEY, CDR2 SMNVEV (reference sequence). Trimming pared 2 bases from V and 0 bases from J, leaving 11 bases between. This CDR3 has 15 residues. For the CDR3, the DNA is TGTGCCAGCAGTTTAAAGGGGGTAGGCTCCTACGAGCAGTACTTC. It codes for CASSLKGVGSYEQYF.

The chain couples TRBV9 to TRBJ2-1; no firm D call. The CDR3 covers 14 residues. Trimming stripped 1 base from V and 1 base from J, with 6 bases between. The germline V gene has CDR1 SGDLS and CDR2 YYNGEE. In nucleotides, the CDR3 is TGTGCCAGCAGCGTACCGGGTTCCTACAATGAGCAGTTCTTC. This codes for CASSVPGSYNEQFF.

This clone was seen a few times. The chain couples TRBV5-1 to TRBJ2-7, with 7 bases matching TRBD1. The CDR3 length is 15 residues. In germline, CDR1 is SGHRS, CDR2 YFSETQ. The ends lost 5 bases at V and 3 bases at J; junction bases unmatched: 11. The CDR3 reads CASREKGTDNYEQYF. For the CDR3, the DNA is TGCGCCAGCAGAGAGAAGGGGACAGACAACTACGAGCAGTACTTC. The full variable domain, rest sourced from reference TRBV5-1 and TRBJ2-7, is KAGVTQTPRYLIKTRGQQVTLSCSPISGHRSVSWYQQTPGQGLQFLFEYFSETQRNKGNFPGRFSGRQFSNSRSEMNVSTLELGDSALYLCASREKGTDNYEQYFGPGTRLTVT.

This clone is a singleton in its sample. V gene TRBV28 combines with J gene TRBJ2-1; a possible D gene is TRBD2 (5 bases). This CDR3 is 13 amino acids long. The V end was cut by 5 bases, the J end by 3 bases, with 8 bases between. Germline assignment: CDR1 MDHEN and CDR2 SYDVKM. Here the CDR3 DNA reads TGTGCCAGCAGTCTCGGAGGCTACAATGAGCAGTTCTTC. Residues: CASSLGGYNEQFF.

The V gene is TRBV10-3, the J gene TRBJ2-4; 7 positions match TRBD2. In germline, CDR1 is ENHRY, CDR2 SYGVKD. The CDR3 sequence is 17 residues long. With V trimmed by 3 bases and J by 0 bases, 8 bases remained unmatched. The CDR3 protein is CAISEREGGGAKNIQYF. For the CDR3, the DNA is TGTGCCATCAGTGAACGAGAGGGCGGGGGAGCCAAAAACATTCAGTACTTC.

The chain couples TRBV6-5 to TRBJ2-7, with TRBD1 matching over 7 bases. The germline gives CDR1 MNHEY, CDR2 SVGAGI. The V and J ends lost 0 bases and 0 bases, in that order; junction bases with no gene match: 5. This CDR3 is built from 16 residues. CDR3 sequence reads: CASSYSGGVVSYEQYF. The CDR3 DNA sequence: TGTGCCAGCAGTTACTCAGGGGGCGTCGTCTCCTACGAGCAGTACTTC.

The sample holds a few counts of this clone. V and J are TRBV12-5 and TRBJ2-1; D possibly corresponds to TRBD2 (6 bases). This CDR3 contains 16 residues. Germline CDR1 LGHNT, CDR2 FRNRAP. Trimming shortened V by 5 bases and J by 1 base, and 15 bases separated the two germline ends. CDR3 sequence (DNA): TGTGCTAGTGGTCAAAATTTAGCGGATTCCTACAATGAGCAGTTCTTC. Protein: CASGQNLADSYNEQFF.

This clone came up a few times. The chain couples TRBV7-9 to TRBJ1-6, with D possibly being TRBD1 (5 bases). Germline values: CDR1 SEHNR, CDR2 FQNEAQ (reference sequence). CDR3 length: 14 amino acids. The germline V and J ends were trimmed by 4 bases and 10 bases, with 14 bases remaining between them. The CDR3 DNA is TGTGCCAGCAGCTCAGGGCGAGATAGATCACCCCTCCACTTT. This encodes CASSSGRDRSPLHF.

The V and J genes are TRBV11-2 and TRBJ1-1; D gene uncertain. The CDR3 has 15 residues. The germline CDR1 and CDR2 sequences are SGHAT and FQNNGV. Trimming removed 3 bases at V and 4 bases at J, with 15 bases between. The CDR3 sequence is CASSFPTLKSTEAFF. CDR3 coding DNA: TGTGCCAGCAGCTTCCCCACTTTGAAGAGCACTGAAGCTTTCTTT. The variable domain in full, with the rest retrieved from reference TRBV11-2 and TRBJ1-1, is EAGVAQSPRYKIIEKRQSVAFWCNPISGHATLYWYQQILGQGPKLLIQFQNNGVVDDSQLPKDRFSAERLKGVDSTLKIQPAKLEDSAVYLCASSFPTLKSTEAFFGQGTRLTVV.

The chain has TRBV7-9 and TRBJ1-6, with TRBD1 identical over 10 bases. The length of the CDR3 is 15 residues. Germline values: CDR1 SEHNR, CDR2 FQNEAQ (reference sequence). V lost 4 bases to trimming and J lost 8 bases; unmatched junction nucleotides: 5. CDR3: CASSSGTGDDSPLHF. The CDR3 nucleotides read TGTGCCAGCAGCTCCGGGACAGGGGACGATTCACCCCTCCACTTT.

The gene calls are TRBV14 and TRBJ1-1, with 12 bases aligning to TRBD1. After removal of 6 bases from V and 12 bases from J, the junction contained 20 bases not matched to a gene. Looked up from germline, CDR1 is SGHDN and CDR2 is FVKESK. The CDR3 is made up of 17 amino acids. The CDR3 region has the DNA TGTGCCAGCAGTCCTCCGGGACAGGGGGCATTTATCCAACTGTCTTTCTTT. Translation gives CASSPPGQGAFIQLSFF.